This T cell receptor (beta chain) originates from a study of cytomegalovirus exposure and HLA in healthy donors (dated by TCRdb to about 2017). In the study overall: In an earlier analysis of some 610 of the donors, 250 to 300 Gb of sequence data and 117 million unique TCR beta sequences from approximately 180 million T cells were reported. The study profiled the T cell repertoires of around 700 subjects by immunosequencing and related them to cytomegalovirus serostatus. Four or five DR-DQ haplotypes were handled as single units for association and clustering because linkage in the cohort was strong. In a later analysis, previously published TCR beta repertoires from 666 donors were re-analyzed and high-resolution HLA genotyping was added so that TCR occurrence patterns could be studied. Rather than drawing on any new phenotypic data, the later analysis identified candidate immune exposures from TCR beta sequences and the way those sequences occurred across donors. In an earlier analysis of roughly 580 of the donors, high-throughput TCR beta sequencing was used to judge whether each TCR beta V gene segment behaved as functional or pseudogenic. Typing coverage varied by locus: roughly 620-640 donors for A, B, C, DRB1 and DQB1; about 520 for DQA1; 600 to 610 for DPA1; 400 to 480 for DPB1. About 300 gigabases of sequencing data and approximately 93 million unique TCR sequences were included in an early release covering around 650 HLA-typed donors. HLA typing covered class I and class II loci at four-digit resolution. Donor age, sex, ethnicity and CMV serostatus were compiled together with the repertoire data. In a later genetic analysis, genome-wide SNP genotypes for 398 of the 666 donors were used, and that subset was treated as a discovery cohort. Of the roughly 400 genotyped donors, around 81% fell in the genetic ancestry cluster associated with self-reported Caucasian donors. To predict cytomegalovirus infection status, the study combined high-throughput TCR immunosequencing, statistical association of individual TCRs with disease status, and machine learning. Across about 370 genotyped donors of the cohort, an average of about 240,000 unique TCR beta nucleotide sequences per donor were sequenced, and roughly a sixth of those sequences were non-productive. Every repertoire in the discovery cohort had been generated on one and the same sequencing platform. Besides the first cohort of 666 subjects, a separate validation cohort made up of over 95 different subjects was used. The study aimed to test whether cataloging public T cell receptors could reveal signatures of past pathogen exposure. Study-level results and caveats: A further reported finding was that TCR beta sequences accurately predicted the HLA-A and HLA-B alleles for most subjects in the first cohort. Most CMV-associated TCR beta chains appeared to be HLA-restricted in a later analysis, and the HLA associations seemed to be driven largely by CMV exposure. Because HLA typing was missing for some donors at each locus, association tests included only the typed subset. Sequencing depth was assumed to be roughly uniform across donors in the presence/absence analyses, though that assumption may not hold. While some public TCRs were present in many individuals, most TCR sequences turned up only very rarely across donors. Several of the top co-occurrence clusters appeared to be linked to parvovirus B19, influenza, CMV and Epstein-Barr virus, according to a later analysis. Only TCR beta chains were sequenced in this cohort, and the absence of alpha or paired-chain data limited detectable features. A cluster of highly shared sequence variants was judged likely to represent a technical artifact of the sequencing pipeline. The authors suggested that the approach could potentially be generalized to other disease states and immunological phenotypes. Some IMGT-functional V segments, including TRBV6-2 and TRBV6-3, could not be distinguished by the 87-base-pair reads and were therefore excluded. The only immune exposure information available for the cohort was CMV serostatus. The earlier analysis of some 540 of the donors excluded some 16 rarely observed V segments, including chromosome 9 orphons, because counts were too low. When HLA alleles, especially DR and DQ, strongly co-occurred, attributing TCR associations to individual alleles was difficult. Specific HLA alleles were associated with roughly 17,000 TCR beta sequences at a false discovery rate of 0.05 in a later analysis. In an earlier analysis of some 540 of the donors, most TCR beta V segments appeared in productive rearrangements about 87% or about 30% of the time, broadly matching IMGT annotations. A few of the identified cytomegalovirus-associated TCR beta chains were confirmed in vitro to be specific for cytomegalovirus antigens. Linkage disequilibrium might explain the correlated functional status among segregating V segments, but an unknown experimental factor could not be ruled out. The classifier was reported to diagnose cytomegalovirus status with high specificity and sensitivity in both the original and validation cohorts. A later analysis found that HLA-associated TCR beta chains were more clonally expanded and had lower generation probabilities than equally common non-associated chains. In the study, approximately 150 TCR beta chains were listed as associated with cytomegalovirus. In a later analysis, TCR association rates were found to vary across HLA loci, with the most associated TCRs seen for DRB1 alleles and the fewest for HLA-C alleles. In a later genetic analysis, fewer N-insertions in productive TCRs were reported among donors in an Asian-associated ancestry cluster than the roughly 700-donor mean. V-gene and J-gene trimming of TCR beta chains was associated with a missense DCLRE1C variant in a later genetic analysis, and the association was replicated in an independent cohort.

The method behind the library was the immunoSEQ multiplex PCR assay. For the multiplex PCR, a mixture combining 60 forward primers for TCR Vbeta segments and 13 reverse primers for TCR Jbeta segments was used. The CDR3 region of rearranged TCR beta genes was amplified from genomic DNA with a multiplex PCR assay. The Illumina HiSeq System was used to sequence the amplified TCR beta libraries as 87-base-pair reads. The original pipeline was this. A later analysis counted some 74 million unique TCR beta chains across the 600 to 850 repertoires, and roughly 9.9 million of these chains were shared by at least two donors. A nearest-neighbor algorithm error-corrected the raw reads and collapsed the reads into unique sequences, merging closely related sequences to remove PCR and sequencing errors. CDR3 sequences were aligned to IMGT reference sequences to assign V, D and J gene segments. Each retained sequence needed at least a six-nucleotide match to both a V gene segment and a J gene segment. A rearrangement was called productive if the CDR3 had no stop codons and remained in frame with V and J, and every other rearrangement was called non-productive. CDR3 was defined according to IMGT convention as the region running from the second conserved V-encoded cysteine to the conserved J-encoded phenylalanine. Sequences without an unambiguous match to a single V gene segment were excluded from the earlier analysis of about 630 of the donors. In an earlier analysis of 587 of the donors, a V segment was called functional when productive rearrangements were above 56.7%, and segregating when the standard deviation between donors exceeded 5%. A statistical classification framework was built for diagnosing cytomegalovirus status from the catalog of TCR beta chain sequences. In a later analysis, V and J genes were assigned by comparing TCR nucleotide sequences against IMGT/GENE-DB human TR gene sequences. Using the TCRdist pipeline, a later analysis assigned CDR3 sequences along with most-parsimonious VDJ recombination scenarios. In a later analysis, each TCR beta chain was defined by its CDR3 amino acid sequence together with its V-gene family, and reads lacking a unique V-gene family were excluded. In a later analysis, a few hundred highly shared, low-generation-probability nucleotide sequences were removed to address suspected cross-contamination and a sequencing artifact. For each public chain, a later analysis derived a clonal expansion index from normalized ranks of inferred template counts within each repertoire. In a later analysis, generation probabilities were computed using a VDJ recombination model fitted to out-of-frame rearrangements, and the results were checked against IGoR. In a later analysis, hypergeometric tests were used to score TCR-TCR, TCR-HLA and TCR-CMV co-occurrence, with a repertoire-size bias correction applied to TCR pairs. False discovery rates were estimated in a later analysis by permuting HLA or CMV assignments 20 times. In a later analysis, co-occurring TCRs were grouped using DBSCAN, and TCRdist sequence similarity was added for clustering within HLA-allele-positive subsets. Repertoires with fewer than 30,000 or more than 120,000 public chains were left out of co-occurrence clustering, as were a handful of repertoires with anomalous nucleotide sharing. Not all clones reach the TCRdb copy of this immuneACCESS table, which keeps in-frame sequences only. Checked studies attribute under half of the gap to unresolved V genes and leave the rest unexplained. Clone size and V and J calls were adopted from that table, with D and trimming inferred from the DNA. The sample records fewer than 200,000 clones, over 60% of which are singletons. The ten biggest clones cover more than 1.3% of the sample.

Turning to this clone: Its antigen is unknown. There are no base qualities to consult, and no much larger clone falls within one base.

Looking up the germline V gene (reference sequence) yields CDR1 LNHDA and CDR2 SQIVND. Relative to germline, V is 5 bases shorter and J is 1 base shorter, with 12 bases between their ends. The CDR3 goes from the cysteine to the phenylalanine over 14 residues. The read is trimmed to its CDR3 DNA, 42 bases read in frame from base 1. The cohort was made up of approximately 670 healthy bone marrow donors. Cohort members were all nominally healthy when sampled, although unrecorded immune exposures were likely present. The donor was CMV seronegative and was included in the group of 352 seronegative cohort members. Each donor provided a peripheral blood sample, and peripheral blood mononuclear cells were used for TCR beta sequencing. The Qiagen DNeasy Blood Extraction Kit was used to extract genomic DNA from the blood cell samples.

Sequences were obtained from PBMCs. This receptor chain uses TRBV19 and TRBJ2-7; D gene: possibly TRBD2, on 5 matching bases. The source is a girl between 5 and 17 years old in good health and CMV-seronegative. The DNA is TGTGCCAGTAGTCCGAATCCGGGGTCCTACGAGCAGTACTTC. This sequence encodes CASSPNPGSYEQYF.